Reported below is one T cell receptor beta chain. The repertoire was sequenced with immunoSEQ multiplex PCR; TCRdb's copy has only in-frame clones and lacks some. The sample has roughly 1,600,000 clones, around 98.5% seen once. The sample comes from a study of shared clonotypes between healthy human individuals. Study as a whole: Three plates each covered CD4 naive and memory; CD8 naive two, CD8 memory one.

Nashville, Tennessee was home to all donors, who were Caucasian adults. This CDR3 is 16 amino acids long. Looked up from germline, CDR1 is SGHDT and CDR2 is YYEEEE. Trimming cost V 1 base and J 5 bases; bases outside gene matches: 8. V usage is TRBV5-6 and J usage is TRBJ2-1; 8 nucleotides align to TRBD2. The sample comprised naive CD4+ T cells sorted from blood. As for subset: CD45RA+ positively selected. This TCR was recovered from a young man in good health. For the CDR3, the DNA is TGTGCCAGCAGCTTGCGGGGGGGCGCGGTGCACAATGAGCAGTTCTTC. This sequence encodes CASSLRGGAVHNEQFF.